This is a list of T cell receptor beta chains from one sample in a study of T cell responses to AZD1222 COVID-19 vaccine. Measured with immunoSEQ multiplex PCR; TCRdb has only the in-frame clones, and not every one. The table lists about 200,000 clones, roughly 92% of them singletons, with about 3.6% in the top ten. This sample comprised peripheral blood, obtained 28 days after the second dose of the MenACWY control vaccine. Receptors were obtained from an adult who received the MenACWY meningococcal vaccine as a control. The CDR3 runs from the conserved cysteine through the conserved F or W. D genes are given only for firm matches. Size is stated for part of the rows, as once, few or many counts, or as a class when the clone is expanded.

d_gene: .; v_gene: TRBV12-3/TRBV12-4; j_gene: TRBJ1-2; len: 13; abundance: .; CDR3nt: TGTGCCAGCAGTTTAAGTCCCGGATGGGACACCACCTTC; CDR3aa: CASSLSPGWDTTF
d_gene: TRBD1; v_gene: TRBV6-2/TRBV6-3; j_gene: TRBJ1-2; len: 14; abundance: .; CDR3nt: TGTGCCAGCAGTCATGACAGGGGCCGGGGCGGCTACACCTTC; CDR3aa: CASSHDRGRGGYTF
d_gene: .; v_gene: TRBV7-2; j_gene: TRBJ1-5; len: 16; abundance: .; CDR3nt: TGTGCCAGCAGCTTAAGGGGGGCAGGGGTTTCTCAGCCCCAGCATTTT; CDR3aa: CASSLRGAGVSQPQHF
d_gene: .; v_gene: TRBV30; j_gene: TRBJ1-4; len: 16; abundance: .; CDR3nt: TGTGCCTGGAGTTCCGCGCGTTACGACAGGAGTGAAAAACTGTTTTTT; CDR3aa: CAWSSARYDRSEKLFF
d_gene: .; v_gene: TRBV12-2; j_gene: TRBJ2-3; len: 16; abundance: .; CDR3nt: TGTGCAAGTCGCTTAGCGACTGAGTCTAGCACAGATACGCAGTATTTT; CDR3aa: CASRLATESSTDTQYF
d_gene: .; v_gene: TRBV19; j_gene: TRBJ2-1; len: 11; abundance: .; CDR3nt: TGTGCCAGTATGAGCACAAACGTGCAGTTCTTC; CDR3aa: CASMSTNVQFF
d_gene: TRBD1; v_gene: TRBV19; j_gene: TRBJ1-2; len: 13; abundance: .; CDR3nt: TGTGCCAGCTTGACCGGGACAGGGTACGGCTACACCTTC; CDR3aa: CASLTGTGYGYTF
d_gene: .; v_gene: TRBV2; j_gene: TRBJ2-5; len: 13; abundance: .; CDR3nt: TGTGCCAGCAGTAGTCAACGGGGGGAGACCCAGTACTTC; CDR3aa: CASSSQRGETQYF
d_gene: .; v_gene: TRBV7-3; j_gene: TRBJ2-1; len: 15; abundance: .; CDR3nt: TGTGCCAGCAGCCGATACCGGGGGAGCTACAATGAGCAGTTCTTC; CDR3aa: CASSRYRGSYNEQFF
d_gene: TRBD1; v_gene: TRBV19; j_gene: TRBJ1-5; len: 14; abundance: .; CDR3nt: TGTGCCAGTAGTATGACAGGGGCAGGCCAGCCCCAGCATTTT; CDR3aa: CASSMTGAGQPQHF
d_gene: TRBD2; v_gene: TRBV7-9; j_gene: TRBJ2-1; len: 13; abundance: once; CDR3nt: TGTGCCAGCAGAAAGGGACTACCCAATGAGCAGTTCTTC; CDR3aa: CASRKGLPNEQFF
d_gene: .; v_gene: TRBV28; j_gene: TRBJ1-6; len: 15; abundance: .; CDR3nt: TGTGCCAGCAGCCGCACAGGAATGGGGAATTCACCCCTCCACTTT; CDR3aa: CASSRTGMGNSPLHF
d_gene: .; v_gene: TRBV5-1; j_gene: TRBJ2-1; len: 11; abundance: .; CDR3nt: TGCGCCAGCAGCTTGACGGATGAGCAGTTCTTC; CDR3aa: CASSLTDEQFF
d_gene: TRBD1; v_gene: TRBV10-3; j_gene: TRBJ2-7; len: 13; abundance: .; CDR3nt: TGTGCCATCGGGGACAGGGCGACTTACGAGCAGTACTTC; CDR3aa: CAIGDRATYEQYF
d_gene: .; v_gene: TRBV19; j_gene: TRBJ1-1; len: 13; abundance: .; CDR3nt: TGTGCCAGTAGTCTCACACGGGGTTCTGAAGCTTTCTTT; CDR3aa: CASSLTRGSEAFF
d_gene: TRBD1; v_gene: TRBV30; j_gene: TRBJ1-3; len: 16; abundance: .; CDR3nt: TGTGCCTGGAGTGTACGGGACAGAGCCTCTGGAAACACCATATATTTT; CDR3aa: CAWSVRDRASGNTIYF
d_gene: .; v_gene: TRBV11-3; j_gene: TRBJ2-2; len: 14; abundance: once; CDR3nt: TGTGCCAGCAGCTTATCCCGGGCCCCCGGGGAGCTGTTTTTT; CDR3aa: CASSLSRAPGELFF
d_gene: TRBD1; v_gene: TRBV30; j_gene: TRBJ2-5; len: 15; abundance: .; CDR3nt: TGTGCCTGGAGTAAGACGGACAGGGGCCAAGAGACCCAGTACTTC; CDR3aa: CAWSKTDRGQETQYF